The 23 T cell receptor beta chains in this list originate from one sample, sequenced in a study of OX40 agonist ivuxolimab in advanced cancers. Profiling relied on immunoSEQ multiplex PCR, and the TCRdb table lists in-frame clones only, not all of them. The sample shows fewer than 85,000 clones, roughly 78% of them seen only once. The sample consisted of CD4+ or CD8+ T cells sorted from blood, taken in a trial of the OX40 agonist ivuxolimab. Every receptor here comes from an adult with an advanced solid tumor such as melanoma, head and neck, liver or kidney cancer.

This clone showed up just once. The chain is built from TRBV7-9 and TRBJ2-5; 10 bases are shared with TRBD1. From germline, CDR1 is SEHNR and CDR2 FQNEAQ (reference sequence). The CDR3 length is 15 residues. V gave up 4 bases and J gave up 2 bases; unmatched junction bases: 4. CDR3 loop: CASSSPDRGQETQYF. In DNA form, the CDR3 reads TGTGCCAGCAGCTCCCCGGACAGGGGGCAAGAGACCCAGTACTTC.

This sequence joins TRBV23-1 and TRBJ1-1; tentative D call: TRBD1 (6 bases). TRBV23-1 is sorted into the ORF group, with uncertain function. CDR3 length: 15 amino acids. With 8 bases removed from V and 3 bases from J, the gap between germline ends came to 19 bases. As DNA, the CDR3 is TGCGCCAGCGTCGCAGGGGCAGACGGGGACACTGAAGCTTTCTTT. Translated: CASVAGADGDTEAFF.

The rearrangement uses TRBV4-3 and TRBJ2-3; 7 bases fit TRBD1. Per germline, CDR1 LGHNA and CDR2 YSLEER. CDR3 length: 15 residues. V lost 3 bases and J lost 6; bases outside the gene matches: 9. CDR3 nucleotides: TGCGCCAGCAGCCAGGGACAGATCCGCAGGGATACGCAGTATTTT. This gives the protein CASSQGQIRRDTQYF.

This clone was observed a few times. The chain employs TRBV28 and TRBJ2-7; 10 bases are shared with TRBD2. Germline V CDR1 and CDR2: MDHEN, SYDVKM. CDR3 length: 15 residues. With 1 base clipped from V and 0 bases from J, the junction kept 0 bases outside the gene matches. This chain's CDR3 is CASSLSSGSSYEQYF. CDR3 nucleotide sequence: TGTGCCAGCAGTTTATCTAGCGGGAGCTCCTACGAGCAGTACTTC.

V usage is TRBV2 and J usage is TRBJ2-1, with TRBD2 matching 9 bases. The CDR3 is 15 residues long. CDR1 is SNHLY, CDR2 FYNNEI, per germline. Trimming at V came to 3 bases and at J to 7 bases, leaving 7 bases not matched to a gene. For the CDR3, the DNA is TGTGCCAGCAGTGAGCGGGAGGGCCGGGGGAATGAGCAGTTCTTC. Amino acids: CASSEREGRGNEQFF.

The J gene is TRBJ2-7, the V gene TRBV18; TRBD1 matches 7 bases. CDR1 is KGHSH and CDR2 is LQKENI in the germline V gene. This CDR3 contains 13 residues. Losses at the gene ends were 3 bases for V and 5 bases for J; bases not matched to a gene: 4. For the CDR3, the DNA is TGTGCCAGCTCACCGATACAGGGGCACGAGCAGTACTTC. It encodes CASSPIQGHEQYF.

The chain joins TRBV6-5 to TRBJ1-2; 7 bases are a match to TRBD1. The germline CDR1 and CDR2 sequences are MNHEY and SVGAGI. The CDR3 has 14 amino acids. J was trimmed by 3 bases and V by 5 bases; bases with no gene match: 6. CDR3 in DNA: TGTGCCAGCAGTGAATCGGGACAGTACTATGGCTACACCTTC. Protein sequence: CASSESGQYYGYTF.

This sequence joins TRBV20-1 and TRBJ1-4; maybe TRBD1 (6 bases). V was clipped by 4 bases and J by 10 bases, with 10 bases between them. The CDR3 length is 11 residues. Germline CDR1 is DFQATT and CDR2 is SNEGSKA (reference sequence). CDR3 sequence reads: CSATKDRKLFF. CDR3 nucleotides: TGCAGTGCTACCAAGGACAGAAAACTGTTTTTT.

This clone was recorded once. The V and J genes are TRBV2 and TRBJ1-3; D is ambiguous. Germline values: CDR1 SNHLY, CDR2 FYNNEI. CDR3 length: 13 residues. V shed 6 bases and J shed 3 bases, with 9 bases lying between them. The CDR3 loop is CASSSFSGNTIYF. The CDR3 nucleotides are TGTGCCAGCAGCTCATTTAGTGGAAACACCATATATTTT.

The chain carries TRBV14 and TRBJ2-3; no reliable D call. Germline CDR1 SGHDN, CDR2 FVKESK. Trimming took 1 base from V and 5 from J, leaving 7 bases between them. CDR3 length: 13 amino acids. The CDR3 protein is CASSQVLGDTQYF. DNA for the CDR3: TGTGCCAGCAGCCAAGTTCTAGGAGATACGCAGTATTTT. The full variable domain, completed using reference TRBV14 and TRBJ2-3, is EAGVTQFPSHSVIEKGQTVTLRCDPISGHDNLYWYRRVMGKEIKFLLHFVKESKQDESGMPNNRFLAERTGGTYSTLKVQPAELEDSGVYFCASSQVLGDTQYFGPGTRLTVL.

This sequence joins TRBV15 and TRBJ2-7; 7 bases agree with TRBD2. V shed 5 bases, J shed 2 bases, and the junction held 6 bases outside the gene matches. Germline V gene sequence: CDR1 LNHNV, CDR2 YYDKDF (reference sequence). The CDR3 totals 14 residues. CDR3 nucleotide sequence: TGTGCCACCAGCGAACCGGGGGGAGCCTACGAGCAGTACTTC. It translates to CATSEPGGAYEQYF.

The J gene is TRBJ1-4, the V gene TRBV6-4; possible D gene TRBD1, 5 bases. The CDR3 spans 14 residues. Trimming took 6 bases from V and 8 from J, leaving 16 bases between them. CDR1 and CDR2 from the germline V gene are MRHNA and SNTAGT. CDR3 bases: TGTGCCAGCAGCCGGGACCCGGCATCAGAAAAACTGTTTTTT. Its protein product is CASSRDPASEKLFF.

V is TRBV18 and J is TRBJ1-2, with 7 bases identical to TRBD1. Looked up from germline, CDR1 is KGHSH and CDR2 is LQKENI. CDR3 length: 15 residues. Trimming cost V 3 bases and J 2 bases; bases outside gene matches: 6. The CDR3 spells CASSPYRGLNYGYTF. As DNA, the CDR3 is TGTGCCAGCTCACCGTACAGGGGATTGAACTATGGCTACACCTTC. The complete variable domain, with remaining parts taken from reference TRBV18 and TRBJ1-2, reads NAGVMQNPRHLVRRRGQEARLRCSPMKGHSHVYWYRQLPEEGLKFMVYLQKENIIDESGMPKERFSAEFPKEGPSILRIQQVVRGDSAAYFCASSPYRGLNYGYTFGSGTRLTVV.

The chain is built from TRBV15 and TRBJ2-5; 11 bases fit TRBD2. Trimming at V came to 0 bases and at J to 2 bases, leaving 2 bases not matched to a gene. The CDR3 consists of 16 residues. Germline V CDR1 and CDR2: LNHNV, YYDKDF (reference sequence). CDR3 coding DNA: TGTGCCACCAGCAGAGATTGGACTAGCGGGCAAGAGACCCAGTACTTC. Translating gives CATSRDWTSGQETQYF.

This clone was picked up a small number of times. The J gene is TRBJ1-1, the V gene TRBV7-9; D is ambiguous. Germline CDR1 and CDR2: SEHNR and FQNEAQ (reference sequence). This CDR3 contains 13 residues. V was clipped by 2 bases and J by 1 base, with 5 bases between them. The CDR3 DNA reads as TGTGCCAGCAGCTTATTCTGGAACACTGAAGCTTTCTTT. Translating gives CASSLFWNTEAFF.

The chain uses TRBV18 and TRBJ2-1, with 9 bases fitting TRBD1. J gave up 4 bases and V 5 bases, and 9 bases lay outside the gene matches. Germline V gene data show CDR1 as KGHSH and CDR2 as LQKENI. The CDR3 consists of 16 residues. The CDR3 here is CASSASQGARYNEQFF. CDR3 nucleotide sequence: TGTGCCAGCTCAGCCTCACAGGGGGCGAGGTACAATGAGCAGTTCTTC. Filled out from reference TRBV18 and TRBJ2-1, the complete variable domain reads NAGVMQNPRHLVRRRGQEARLRCSPMKGHSHVYWYRQLPEEGLKFMVYLQKENIIDESGMPKERFSAEFPKEGPSILRIQQVVRGDSAAYFCASSASQGARYNEQFFGPGTRLTVL.

The rearrangement uses TRBV11-2 and TRBJ2-1; TRBD2 agrees at 8 bases. V lost 1 base to trimming and J lost 8 bases; unmatched junction nucleotides: 7. The CDR3 totals 15 residues. Per germline, CDR1 SGHAT and CDR2 FQNNGV. The CDR3, as DNA: TGTGCCAGCAGCTTAGCGGGAGGGCCGAACTATGAGCAGTTCTTC. This codes for CASSLAGGPNYEQFF.

This clone came up once. The CDR3: CAISAQGQNPGGYTF. CDR3 nucleotides: TGTGCCATCAGTGCCCAGGGACAGAACCCGGGGGGCTACACCTTC. The gene calls are TRBV10-3 and TRBJ1-2; the match to TRBD1 covers 7 bases. The CDR3 contains 15 residues. Germline loops: CDR1 ENHRY, CDR2 SYGVKD. The V segment lost 4 bases and the J segment 8 bases; nucleotides outside the gene matches: 13.

The chain employs TRBV6-6 and TRBJ2-1; D gene unclear. The CDR3 contains 11 residues. Germline values: CDR1 MNHNY, CDR2 SVGAGI (reference sequence). V lost 5 bases and J 7 bases, leaving 6 bases between the germline ends. The CDR3 nucleotides are TGTGCCAGCAGTACGGTGAATGAGCAGTTCTTC. Its translation is CASSTVNEQFF.

The chain uses TRBV5-1 and TRBJ2-3, with TRBD2 matching 11 bases. The V segment lost 1 base and the J segment 0 bases; nucleotides outside the gene matches: 4. Germline V gene lookup returns CDR1 SGHRS and CDR2 YFSETQ. The length of the CDR3 is 17 residues. The CDR3 region is CASSLLAGGASTDTQYF. The DNA for the CDR3 is TGCGCCAGCAGCTTGCTAGCGGGGGGAGCTAGCACAGATACGCAGTATTTT.

CDR3 sequence reads: CASSHGTGVKFTDTQYF. CDR3 nucleotide sequence: TGTGCCAGCAGCCATGGGACAGGGGTTAAATTTACAGATACGCAGTATTTT. This chain connects TRBV7-3 to TRBJ2-3; 10 bases match TRBD1. The V gene's germline CDR1 is SGHTA and CDR2 FQGTGA. J lost 3 bases, V lost 5 bases, and 11 bases had no gene match. CDR3 size: 17 residues.

Written as DNA, the CDR3 is TGTGCCAGCAGCGGACAGGGTGATCAGCCCCAGCATTTT. This gives the protein CASSGQGDQPQHF. The chain couples TRBV9 to TRBJ1-5; 7 bases align to TRBD1. From germline, CDR1 is SGDLS and CDR2 YYNGEE. After removal of 3 bases from V and 5 bases from J, the junction contained 2 bases not matched to a gene. The CDR3 consists of 13 residues.

This chain joins TRBV9 and TRBJ2-3; 7 bases match TRBD2. In germline, CDR1 is SGDLS, CDR2 YYNGEE. This CDR3 is built from 15 residues. V was clipped by 0 bases and J by 9 bases; unmatched bases: 10. Here the CDR3 reads CASSVDTAGTRTQYF. In DNA form, the CDR3 reads TGTGCCAGCAGCGTAGATACAGCGGGGACCAGAACGCAGTATTTT.